This record covers a single T cell receptor beta chain. The sample comes from a study of blood T cells in healthy people across ages. Alongside a J-beta primer mix, a sample-barcoded 5' primer served in a second PCR lasting roughly 7 to 11 cycles. TCRdb re-called the 5' RACE reads through MiXCR, storing one row per CDR3 protein. The sample includes some 860,000 distinct CDR3 sequences, roughly 56% of them seen just once. Trimming removed 3 bases from V and 3 bases from J, with 9 bases in between. Germline assignment: CDR1 LGHNT and CDR2 FRNRAP. CDR3 length: 14 residues. This TCR was sampled from a man aged 40-55 years in good health. Specimen: blood. This rearrangement joins TRBV12-5 to TRBJ1-5; D gene ambiguous. CDR3 DNA sequence: TGTGCTAGTGGTTTCACGGACTCCAATCAGCCCCAGCATTTT. Encoded protein: CASGFTDSNQPQHF. The full variable domain, with the rest looked up from reference TRBV12-5 and TRBJ1-5, is DARVTQTPRHKVTEMGQEVTMRCQPILGHNTVFWYRQTMMQGLELLAYFRNRAPLDDSGMPKDRFSAEMPDATLATLKIQPSEPRDSAVYFCASGFTDSNQPQHFGDGTRLSIL.